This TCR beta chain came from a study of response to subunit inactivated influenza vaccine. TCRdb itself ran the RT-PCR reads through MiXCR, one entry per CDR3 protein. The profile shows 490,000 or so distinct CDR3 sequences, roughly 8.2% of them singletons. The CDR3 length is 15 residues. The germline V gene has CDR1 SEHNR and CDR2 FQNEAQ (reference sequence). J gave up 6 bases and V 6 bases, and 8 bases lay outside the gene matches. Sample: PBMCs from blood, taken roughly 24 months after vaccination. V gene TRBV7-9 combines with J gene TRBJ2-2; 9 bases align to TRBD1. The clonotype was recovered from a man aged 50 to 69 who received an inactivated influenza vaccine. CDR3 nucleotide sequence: TGTGCCAGCAGGATTACAGGGGGCCGGGCCGGGGAGCTGTTTTTT. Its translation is CASRITGGRAGELFF.